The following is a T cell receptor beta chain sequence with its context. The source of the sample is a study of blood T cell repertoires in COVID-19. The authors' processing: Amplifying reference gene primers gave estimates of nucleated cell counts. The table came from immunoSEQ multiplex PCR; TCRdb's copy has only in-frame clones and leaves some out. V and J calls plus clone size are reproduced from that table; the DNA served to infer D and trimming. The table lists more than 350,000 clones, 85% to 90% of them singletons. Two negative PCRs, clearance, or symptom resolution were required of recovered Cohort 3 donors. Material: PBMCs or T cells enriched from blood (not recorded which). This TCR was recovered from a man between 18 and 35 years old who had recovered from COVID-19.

CDR3 protein: CATSDAFSLADTQYF. In DNA, the CDR3 is TGTGCCACCAGTGACGCCTTCAGCCTAGCAGATACGCAGTATTTT. The rearrangement uses TRBV24-1 and TRBJ2-3; D is uncertain. The germline CDR1 and CDR2 sequences are KGHDR and SFDVKD. Trimming cost V 4 bases and J 4 bases, with 14 bases left between them. The CDR3 spans 15 residues.